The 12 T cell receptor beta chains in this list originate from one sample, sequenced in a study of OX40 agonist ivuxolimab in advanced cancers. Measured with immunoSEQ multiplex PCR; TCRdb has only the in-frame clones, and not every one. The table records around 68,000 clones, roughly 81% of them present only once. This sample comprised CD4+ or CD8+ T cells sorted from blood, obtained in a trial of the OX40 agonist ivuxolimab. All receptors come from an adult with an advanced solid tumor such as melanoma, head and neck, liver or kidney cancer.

The CDR3 DNA follows: TGTGCCAGCAGTTTAGGGACCGGGTCCAATCAGCCCCAGCATTTT. This sequence encodes CASSLGTGSNQPQHF. The V gene is TRBV28, the J gene TRBJ1-5; the D gene is possibly TRBD1 (5 bases). Germline CDR1 MDHEN, CDR2 SYDVKM. V lost 2 bases to trimming and J lost 3 bases, with 11 bases between them. This CDR3 is 15 amino acids long. Full variable domain (outside the CDR3, taken from reference TRBV28 and TRBJ1-5): DVKVTQSSRYLVKRTGEKVFLECVQDMDHENMFWYRQDPGLGLRLIYFSYDVKMKEKGDIPEGYSVSREKKERFSLILESASTNQTSMYLCASSLGTGSNQPQHFGDGTRLSIL.

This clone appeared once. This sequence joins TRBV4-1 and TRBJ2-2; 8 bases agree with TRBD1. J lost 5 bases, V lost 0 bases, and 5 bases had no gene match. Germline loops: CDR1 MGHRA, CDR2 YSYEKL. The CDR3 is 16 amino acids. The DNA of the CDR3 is TGCGCCAGCAGCCAAGAAGGGACAGGACTAACCGGGGAGCTGTTTTTT. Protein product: CASSQEGTGLTGELFF.

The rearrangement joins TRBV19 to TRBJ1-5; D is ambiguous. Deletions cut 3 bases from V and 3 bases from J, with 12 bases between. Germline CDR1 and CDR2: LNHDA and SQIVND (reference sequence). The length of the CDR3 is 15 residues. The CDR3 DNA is TGTGCCAGTAGTATGAATGCGGTTTCCAATCAGCCCCAGCATTTT. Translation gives CASSMNAVSNQPQHF.

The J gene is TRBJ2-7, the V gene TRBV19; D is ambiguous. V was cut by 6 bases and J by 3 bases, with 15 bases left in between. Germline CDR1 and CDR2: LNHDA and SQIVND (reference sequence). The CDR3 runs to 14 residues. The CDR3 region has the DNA TGTGCCAGTAGCCTAGAGGACGGATACTACGAGCAGTACTTC. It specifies CASSLEDGYYEQYF.

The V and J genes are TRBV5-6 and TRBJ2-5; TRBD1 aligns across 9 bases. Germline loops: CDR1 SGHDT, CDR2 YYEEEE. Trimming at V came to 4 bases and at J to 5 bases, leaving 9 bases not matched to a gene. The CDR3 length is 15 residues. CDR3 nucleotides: TGTGCCAGCAGCCGCCCTTCGGGACAGGGCGAGACCCAGTACTTC. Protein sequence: CASSRPSGQGETQYF.

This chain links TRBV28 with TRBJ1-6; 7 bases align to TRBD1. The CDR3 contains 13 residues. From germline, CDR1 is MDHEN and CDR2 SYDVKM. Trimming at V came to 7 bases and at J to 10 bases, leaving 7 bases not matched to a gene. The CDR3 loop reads CASTDRLRSPLHF. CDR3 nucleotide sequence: TGTGCCAGCACGGACAGGCTACGGTCACCCCTCCACTTT.

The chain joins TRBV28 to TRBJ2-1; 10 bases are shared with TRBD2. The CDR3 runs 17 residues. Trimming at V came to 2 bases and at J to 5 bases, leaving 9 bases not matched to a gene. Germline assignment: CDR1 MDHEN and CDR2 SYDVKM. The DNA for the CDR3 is TGTGCCAGCAGTTTAATTTTCGGGCTAGCGGGAGACAATGAGCAGTTCTTC. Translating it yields CASSLIFGLAGDNEQFF.

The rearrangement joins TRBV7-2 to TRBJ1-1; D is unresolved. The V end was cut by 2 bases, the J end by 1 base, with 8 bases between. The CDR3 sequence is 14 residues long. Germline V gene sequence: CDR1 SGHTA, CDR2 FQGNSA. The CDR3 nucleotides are TGTGCCAGCAGCTTATGGGGTCAGAACACTGAAGCTTTCTTT. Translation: CASSLWGQNTEAFF.

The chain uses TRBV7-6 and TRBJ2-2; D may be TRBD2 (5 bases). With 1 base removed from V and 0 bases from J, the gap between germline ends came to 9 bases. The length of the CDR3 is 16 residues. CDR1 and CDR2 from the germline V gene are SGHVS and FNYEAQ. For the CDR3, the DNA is TGTGCCAGCAGCTTAGTGCGGGTGGCGAACACCGGGGAGCTGTTTTTT. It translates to CASSLVRVANTGELFF. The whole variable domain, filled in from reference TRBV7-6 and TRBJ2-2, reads GAGVSQSPRYKVTKRGQDVALRCDPISGHVSLYWYRQALGQGPEFLTYFNYEAQQDKSGLPNDRFSAERPEGSISTLTIQRTEQRDSAMYRCASSLVRVANTGELFFGEGSRLTVL.

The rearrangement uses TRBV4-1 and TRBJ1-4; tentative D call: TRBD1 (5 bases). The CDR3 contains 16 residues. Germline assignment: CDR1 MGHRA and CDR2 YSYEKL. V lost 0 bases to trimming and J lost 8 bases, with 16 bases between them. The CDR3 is CASSQESLGVREKLFF. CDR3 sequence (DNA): TGCGCCAGCAGCCAAGAATCTCTGGGGGTTCGGGAAAAACTGTTTTTT.

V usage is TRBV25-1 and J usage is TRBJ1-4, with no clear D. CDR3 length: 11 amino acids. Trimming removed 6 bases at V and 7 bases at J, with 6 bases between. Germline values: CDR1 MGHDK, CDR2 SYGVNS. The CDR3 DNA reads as TGTGCCAGCAGCGAGGGTGAAAAACTGTTTTTT. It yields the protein CASSEGEKLFF.

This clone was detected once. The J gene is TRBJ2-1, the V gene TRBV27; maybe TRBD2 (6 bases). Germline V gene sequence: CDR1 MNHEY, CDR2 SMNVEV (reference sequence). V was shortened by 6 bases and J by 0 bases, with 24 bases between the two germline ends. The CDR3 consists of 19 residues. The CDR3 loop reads CASSPPRLVFVGSYNEQFF. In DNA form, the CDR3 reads TGTGCCAGCAGCCCACCGAGACTAGTCTTCGTGGGCTCCTACAATGAGCAGTTCTTC.